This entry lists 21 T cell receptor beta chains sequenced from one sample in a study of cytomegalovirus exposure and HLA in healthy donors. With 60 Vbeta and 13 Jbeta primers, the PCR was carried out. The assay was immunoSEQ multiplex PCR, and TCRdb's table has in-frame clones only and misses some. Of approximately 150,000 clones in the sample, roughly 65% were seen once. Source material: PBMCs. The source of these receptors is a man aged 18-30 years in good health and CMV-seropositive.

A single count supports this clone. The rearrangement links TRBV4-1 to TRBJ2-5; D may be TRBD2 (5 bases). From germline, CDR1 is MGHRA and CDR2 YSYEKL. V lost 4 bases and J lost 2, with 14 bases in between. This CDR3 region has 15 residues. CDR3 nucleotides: TGCGCCAGCAGCCGAATAGGACTGCCTCAAGAGACCCAGTACTTC. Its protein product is CASSRIGLPQETQYF.

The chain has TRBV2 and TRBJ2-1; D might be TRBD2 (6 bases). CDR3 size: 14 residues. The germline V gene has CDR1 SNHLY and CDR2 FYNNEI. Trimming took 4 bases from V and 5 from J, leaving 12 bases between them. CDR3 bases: TGTGCCAGCAGTGGAGGGACTTCCAACAATGAGCAGTTCTTC. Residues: CASSGGTSNNEQFF.

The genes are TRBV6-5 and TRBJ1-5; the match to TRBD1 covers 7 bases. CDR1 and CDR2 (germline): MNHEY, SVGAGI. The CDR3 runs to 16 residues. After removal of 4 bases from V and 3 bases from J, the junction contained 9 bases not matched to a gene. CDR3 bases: TGTGCCAGCAGTTCCTCCGGGACAGACTTCAATCAGCCCCAGCATTTT. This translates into CASSSSGTDFNQPQHF.

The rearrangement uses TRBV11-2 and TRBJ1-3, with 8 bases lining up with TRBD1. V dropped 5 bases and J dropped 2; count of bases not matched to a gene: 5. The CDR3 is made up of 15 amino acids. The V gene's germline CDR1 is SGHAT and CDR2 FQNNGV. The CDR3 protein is CASSPGTGTGNTIYF. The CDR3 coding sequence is TGTGCCAGCAGCCCCGGGACAGGAACTGGAAACACCATATATTTT.

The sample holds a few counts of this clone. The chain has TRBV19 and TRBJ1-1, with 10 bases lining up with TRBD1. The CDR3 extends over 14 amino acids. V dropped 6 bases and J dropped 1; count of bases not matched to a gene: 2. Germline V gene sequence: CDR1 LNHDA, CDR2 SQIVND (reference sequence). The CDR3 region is CASRTGGGNTEAFF. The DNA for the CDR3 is TGTGCCAGTAGGACAGGGGGCGGGAACACTGAAGCTTTCTTT. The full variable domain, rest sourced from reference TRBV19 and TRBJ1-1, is DGGITQSPKYLFRKEGQNVTLSCEQNLNHDAMYWYRQDPGQGLRLIYYSQIVNDFQKGDIAEGYSVSREKKESFPLTVTSAQKNPTAFYLCASRTGGGNTEAFFGQGTRLTVV.

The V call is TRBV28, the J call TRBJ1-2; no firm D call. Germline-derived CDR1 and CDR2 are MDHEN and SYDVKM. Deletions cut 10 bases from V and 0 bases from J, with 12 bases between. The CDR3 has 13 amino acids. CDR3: CATQLQANYGYTF. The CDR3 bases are TGTGCCACCCAACTACAAGCTAACTATGGCTACACCTTC.

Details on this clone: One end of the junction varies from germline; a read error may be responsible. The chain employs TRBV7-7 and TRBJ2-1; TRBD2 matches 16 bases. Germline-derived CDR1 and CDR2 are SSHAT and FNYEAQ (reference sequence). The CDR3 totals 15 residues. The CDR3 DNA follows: TGTGCTAGCAGCCAAGGGACTAGCGGGGGGGATGAGCAGTTCTTC. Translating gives CASSQGTSGGDEQFF.

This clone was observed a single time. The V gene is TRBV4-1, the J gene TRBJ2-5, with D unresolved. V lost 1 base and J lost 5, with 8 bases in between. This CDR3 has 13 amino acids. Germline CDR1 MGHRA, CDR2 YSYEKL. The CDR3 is CASSQAPPETQYF. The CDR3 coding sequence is TGCGCCAGCAGCCAAGCTCCCCCCGAGACCCAGTACTTC.

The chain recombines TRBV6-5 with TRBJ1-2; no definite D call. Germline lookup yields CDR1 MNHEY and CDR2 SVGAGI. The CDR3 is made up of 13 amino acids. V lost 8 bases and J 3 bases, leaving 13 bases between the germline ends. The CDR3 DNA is TGTGCCAGCCGGAAGACAAATGACTATGGCTACACCTTC. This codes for CASRKTNDYGYTF.

In DNA, the CDR3 is TGTGCCAGTAGTATTCTGGCAGGGGGCTATGGCTACACCTTC. It translates to CASSILAGGYGYTF. The chain has TRBV19 and TRBJ1-2, with TRBD1 identical over 7 bases. V lost 3 bases to trimming and J lost 4 bases; unmatched junction nucleotides: 5. Germline V CDR1 and CDR2: LNHDA, SQIVND (reference sequence). The CDR3 spans 14 residues.

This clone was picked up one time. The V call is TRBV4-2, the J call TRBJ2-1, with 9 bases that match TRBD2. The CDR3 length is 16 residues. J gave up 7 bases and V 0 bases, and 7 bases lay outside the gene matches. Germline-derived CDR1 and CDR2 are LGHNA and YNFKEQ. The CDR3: CASSQDPSGNGNEQFF. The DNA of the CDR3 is TGTGCCAGCAGCCAAGACCCTAGCGGGAATGGGAATGAGCAGTTCTTC.

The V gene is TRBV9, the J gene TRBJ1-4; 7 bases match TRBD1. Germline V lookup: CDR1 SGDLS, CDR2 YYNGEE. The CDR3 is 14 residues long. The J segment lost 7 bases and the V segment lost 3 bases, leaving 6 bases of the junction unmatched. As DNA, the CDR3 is TGTGCCAGCAGCGAACAGGGGAGGAGTGAAAAACTGTTTTTT. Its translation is CASSEQGRSEKLFF.

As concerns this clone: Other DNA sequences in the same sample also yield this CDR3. CDR3 amino acids: CAWSVLLNTEAFF. In DNA, the CDR3 is TGTGCCTGGAGTGTACTCCTTAACACTGAAGCTTTCTTT. This chain links TRBV30 with TRBJ1-1; no clear D gene. Germline CDR1 GTSNPN, CDR2 SVGIG (reference sequence). This CDR3 region has 13 residues. Trimming shortened V by 0 bases and J by 2 bases, and 7 bases separated the two germline ends. Supplemented by reference TRBV30 and TRBJ1-1, the full variable domain reads SQTIHQWPATLVQPVGSPLSLECTVEGTSNPNLYWYRQAAGRGLQLLFYSVGIGQISSEVPQNLSASRPQDRQFILSSKKLLLSDSGFYLCAWSVLLNTEAFFGQGTRLTVV.

The CDR3 region has the DNA TGTGCCAGCAGCCCTTACACTAGCCTCCAGTATTTT. Translation: CASSPYTSLQYF. The rearrangement uses TRBV7-2 and TRBJ2-3, with D perhaps matching TRBD2 (6 bases). The CDR3 length is 12 residues. Trimming removed 5 bases from V and 12 bases from J, with 15 bases in between. Germline values: CDR1 SGHTA, CDR2 FQGNSA.

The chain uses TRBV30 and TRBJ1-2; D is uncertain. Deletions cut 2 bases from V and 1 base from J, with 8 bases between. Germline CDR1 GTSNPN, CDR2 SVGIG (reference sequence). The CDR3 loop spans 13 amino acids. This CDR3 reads CAWSPPVNYGYTF. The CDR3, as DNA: TGTGCCTGGAGTCCACCGGTTAACTATGGCTACACCTTC. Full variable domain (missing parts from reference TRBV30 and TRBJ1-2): SQTIHQWPATLVQPVGSPLSLECTVEGTSNPNLYWYRQAAGRGLQLLFYSVGIGQISSEVPQNLSASRPQDRQFILSSKKLLLSDSGFYLCAWSPPVNYGYTFGSGTRLTVV.

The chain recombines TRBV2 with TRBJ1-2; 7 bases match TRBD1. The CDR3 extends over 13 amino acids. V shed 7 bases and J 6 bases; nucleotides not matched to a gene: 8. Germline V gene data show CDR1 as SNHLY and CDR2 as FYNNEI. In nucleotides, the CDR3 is TGTGCCAGCACCCCTCAGGGGGGAAATGGCTACACCTTC. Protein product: CASTPQGGNGYTF.

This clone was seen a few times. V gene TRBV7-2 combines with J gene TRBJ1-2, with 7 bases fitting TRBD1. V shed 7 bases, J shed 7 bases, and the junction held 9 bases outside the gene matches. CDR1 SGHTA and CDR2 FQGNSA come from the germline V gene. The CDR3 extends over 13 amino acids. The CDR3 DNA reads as TGTGCCAGCAACCAGGAGGGGGCAGGTGGCTACACCTTC. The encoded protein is CASNQEGAGGYTF. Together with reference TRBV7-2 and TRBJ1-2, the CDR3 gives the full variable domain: GAGVSQSPSNKVTEKGKDVELRCDPISGHTALYWYRQSLGQGLEFLIYFQGNSAPDKSGLPSDRFSAERTGGSVSTLTIQRTQQEDSAVYLCASNQEGAGGYTFGSGTRLTVV.

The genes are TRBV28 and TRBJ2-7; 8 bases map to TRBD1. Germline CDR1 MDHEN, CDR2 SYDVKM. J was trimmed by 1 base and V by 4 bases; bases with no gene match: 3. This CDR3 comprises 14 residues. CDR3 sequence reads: CASSSYRGSYEQYV. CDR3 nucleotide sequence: TGTGCCAGCAGTTCTTACAGGGGGTCCTACGAGCAGTACGTC.

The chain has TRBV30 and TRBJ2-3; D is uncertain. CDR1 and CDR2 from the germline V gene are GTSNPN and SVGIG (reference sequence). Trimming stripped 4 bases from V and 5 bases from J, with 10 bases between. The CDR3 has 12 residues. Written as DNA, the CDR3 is TGTGCCTGGACCCGACTGGGAGATACGCAGTATTTT. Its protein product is CAWTRLGDTQYF.

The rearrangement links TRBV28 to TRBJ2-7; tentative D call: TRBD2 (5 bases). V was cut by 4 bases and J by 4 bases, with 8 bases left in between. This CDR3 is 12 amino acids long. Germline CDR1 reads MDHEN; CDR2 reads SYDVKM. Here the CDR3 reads CASSSTSYEQYV. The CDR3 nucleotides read TGTGCCAGCAGTTCCACTAGTTACGAGCAGTACGTC.

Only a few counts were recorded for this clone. The CDR3 is CASSVGGGTKETQYF. CDR3 DNA sequence: TGTGCCAGCAGCGTAGGGGGGGGAACCAAAGAGACCCAGTACTTC. The chain combines TRBV9 with TRBJ2-5; 7 nucleotides align to TRBD2. The germline CDR1 and CDR2 sequences are SGDLS and YYNGEE. The CDR3 sequence is 15 residues long. V shed 0 bases and J 3 bases; nucleotides not matched to a gene: 5.